Listed below are T cell receptor beta chains from one sample, sequenced in a study of T-cell memory formation after mild COVID-19. A single record per CDR3 protein comes from TCRdb applying MiXCR to the 5' RACE reads. The sample includes around 400,000 distinct CDR3 sequences, roughly 26% of them seen just once. Sequencing used PBMCs or a T cell subset sorted from them (not recorded which). These receptors were collected from an adult woman who had mild COVID-19 (a few samples of this study predate the infection). Cell type and time point are not known. CDR3s include the opening cysteine and the closing phenylalanine or tryptophan. The D gene is left open where the match is weak. Clone size appears in some rows only: once, few, many, or a class for an expanded clone.

- TRBJ2-5 few TRBV5-6 TGTGCCAGCAGCTTGGCGAAGGGGGTTAGCGTAGAGACCCAGTACTTC CASSLAKGVSVETQYF
TRBD1 TRBJ1-6 few TRBV20-1 TGCAGCGCAGAACAGGGGGAAATTTATAATTCACCCCTCCACTTT CSAEQGEIYNSPLHF
- TRBJ1-5 - TRBV27 TGTGCCAGCAGTTCCGAAAGGTACAGGTCTTATAGCAATCAGCCCCAGCATTTT CASSSERYRSYSNQPQHF
- TRBJ2-3 - TRBV5-6 TGTGCCAGCAGCCAACCACCGACGGGCGCGGAGCTCACAGATACGCAGTATTTT CASSQPPTGAELTDTQYF
- TRBJ1-2 - TRBV6-2/TRBV6-3 TGTGCCAGCAGTTACCCTGACAGAATCTATGGCTACACCTTC CASSYPDRIYGYTF
TRBD1 TRBJ1-5 few TRBV7-8 TGTGCCAGCAGCCCGGGGACAGGGGATAGCAATCAGCCCCAGCATTTT CASSPGTGDSNQPQHF
TRBD1 TRBJ2-5 - TRBV9 TGTGCCAGCAGCGTAGGACAGGGGGCGCGGGAGACCCAGTACTTC CASSVGQGARETQYF
- TRBJ2-7 - TRBV6-1 TGTGCCAGCAGTGATAGCTACGGGGACTACGAGCAGTACTTC CASSDSYGDYEQYF
- TRBJ2-6 - TRBV7-6 TGTGCCAGCAGCCGGGACCACAGATCGGCTGGGGCCAACGTCCTGACTTTC CASSRDHRSAGANVLTF
- TRBJ2-3 - TRBV4-1 TGCGCCAGCAGCCAGATGAAGCTCCTGGGTACGCAGTATTTT CASSQMKLLGTQYF
- TRBJ2-5 few TRBV2 TGTGCCAGCAGTGAAGCGCTTCCATGGGGTGCGGAGACCCAGTACTTC CASSEALPWGAETQYF
- TRBJ2-2 - TRBV18 TGTGCCAGCTCACCACCAGGGGCCACCGGGGAGCTGTTTTTT CASSPPGATGELFF
- TRBJ2-4 - TRBV6-4 TGTGCCAGCAGTCAGGGGGGGGAAAACATTCAGTACTTC CASSQGGENIQYF
- TRBJ2-2 - TRBV7-6 TGTGCCAGCAACAAGGGGGGGCCCGGGGAGCTGTTTTTT CASNKGGPGELFF
- TRBJ2-7 - TRBV13 TGTGCCAGCAGCTTAGGAGCGGAGGGGTCCTACGAGCAGTACTTC CASSLGAEGSYEQYF
- TRBJ1-4 - TRBV12-3/TRBV12-4 TGTGCCAGCAGCCGTGACTCGGGTGAAAAACTGTTTTTT CASSRDSGEKLFF
- TRBJ1-4 few TRBV5-1 TGCGCCTCGCCCGGCGGCGGTGAAAAACTGTTTTTT CASPGGGEKLFF
- TRBJ1-1 - TRBV10-3 TGTGCCATCAGTGACAGGGACACTGAAGCTTTCTTT CAISDRDTEAFF
- TRBJ1-5 few TRBV27 TGTGCCAGCAGTTTGGGTCAATCTTTGTCCCAGCATTTT CASSLGQSLSQHF
- TRBJ2-5 few TRBV7-2 TGTGCCAGCAGCTTAAGAACTTTGGAGACCCAGTACTTC CASSLRTLETQYF
- TRBJ2-2 few TRBV5-5 TGTGCCAGCAGCTTGGTTATTCGGACAGGCGGGGACACCGGGGAGCTGTTTTTT CASSLVIRTGGDTGELFF
TRBD2 TRBJ2-1 - TRBV7-9 TGTGCCAGCAGCTTAGGCGGGGGGGTCGTCTGGAATGAGCAGTTCTTC CASSLGGGVVWNEQFF
- TRBJ2-3 - TRBV6-1 TGTGCCAGCAGAGAAAACACAGATACGCAGTATTTT CASRENTDTQYF
TRBD2 TRBJ2-5 - TRBV5-6 TGTGCCAGCAGCCCTGGGGGGGGACCCCAAGAGACCCAGTACTTC CASSPGGGPQETQYF
- TRBJ2-3 - TRBV12-3/TRBV12-4 TGTGCCAGCAGTTTAATCCCCCGACCCAGGTTCAGCACAGATACGCAGTATTTT CASSLIPRPRFSTDTQYF
TRBD1 TRBJ1-2 once TRBV28 TGTGCCAGCAGTTCCGAGACAGGGTCAAACACCTTC CASSSETGSNTF
TRBD1 TRBJ2-4 few TRBV20-1 TGCAGTGCTAGGGTCAGGGGGTTAGCCAAAAACATTCAGTACTTC CSARVRGLAKNIQYF
- TRBJ1-4 - TRBV6-1 TGTGCCAGCAGTGATGTAGGGGCTAATGAAAAACTGTTTTTT CASSDVGANEKLFF
- TRBJ1-1 - TRBV12-5 TGTGCTAGTGTGAAGGGGCCCGTTTGGGACACTGAAGCTTTCTTT CASVKGPVWDTEAFF
- TRBJ1-5 - TRBV11-2 TGTGCCAGCAGCCCTGACGGGAGCGATAGCAATCAGCCCCAGCATTTT CASSPDGSDSNQPQHF
TRBD2 TRBJ2-3 - TRBV6-5 TGTGCCAGCGGGTGGACTAGCGGGGGGCCGGGCGATACGCAGTATTTT CASGWTSGGPGDTQYF
- TRBJ2-5 - TRBV18 TGTGCCAGCTCACCACCTAATCGAGAGAGGGAGACCCAGTACTTC CASSPPNRERETQYF
- TRBJ1-1 - TRBV20-1 TGCAGTGCTAACCCCGACGGACCAGGGAACACTGAAGCTTTCTTT CSANPDGPGNTEAFF
- TRBJ1-6 - TRBV4-1 TGCGCCAGCAGCCAATTCGGAGATTCACCCCTCCACTTT CASSQFGDSPLHF
- TRBJ1-1 - TRBV7-2 TGTGCCAGCATTAGGGCAGGGACTATGAACACTGAAGCTTTATTT CASIRAGTMNTEALF
TRBD2 TRBJ2-3 - TRBV6-4 TGTGCCAGCAGTGGGACTACTAGCGGGAGGACCACAGATACGCAGTATTTT CASSGTTSGRTTDTQYF
- TRBJ2-3 - TRBV5-1 TGCGCCAGCAGCTTGGACACCCCAAGTATATTCACAGATACGCAGTATTTT CASSLDTPSIFTDTQYF
- TRBJ2-2 - TRBV6-4 TGTGCCAGCCGGGGGTCGAACACCGGGGAGCTGTTTTTT CASRGSNTGELFF
- TRBJ1-2 - TRBV18 TGTGCCAGCTCACCACCGGGTCCCTATGGCTACACCTTC CASSPPGPYGYTF
- TRBJ1-5 many TRBV12-3/TRBV12-4 TGTGCCAGCAGTCCGTCGGTGGGGAACAATCAGCCCCAGCATTTT CASSPSVGNNQPQHF
TRBD2 TRBJ2-7 few TRBV12-3/TRBV12-4 TGTGCCAGCAGTTTTTTGGGGGTCAGGGAGGGCGAGCAGTACTTC CASSFLGVREGEQYF
TRBD1 TRBJ1-2 - TRBV3-1 TGTGCCAGCAGCCCCGCACAGGGGTCGAGCTATGGCTACACCTTC CASSPAQGSSYGYTF
- TRBJ1-1 many TRBV12-3/TRBV12-4 TGTGCCAGCACCCTATTCGGAGGGGAAGCTTTCTTT CASTLFGGEAFF
- TRBJ1-4 - TRBV7-9 TGTGCCAGCAGCACCTGGACGGCCCTGACGGAAAAACTGTTTTTT CASSTWTALTEKLFF
TRBD2 TRBJ2-5 many TRBV12-3/TRBV12-4 TGTGCCAGCAGTTACGCAACTAGCGGGAGATCAGAGACCCAGTACTTC CASSYATSGRSETQYF